These 16 T cell receptor beta chains were sequenced from one sample in a study of cytomegalovirus exposure and HLA in healthy donors. Researchers ran the PCR with 60 Vbeta and 13 Jbeta primers. Clones were read by immunoSEQ multiplex PCR, and TCRdb kept only the in-frame ones, dropping some. The table records roughly 230,000 clones, about 85% of them present only once. Sequencing was done on a sample of PBMCs. The receptors shown here come from a girl aged 2 to 10 in good health and CMV-seronegative.

This chain connects TRBV2 to TRBJ2-7; a weak D match, TRBD2 (6 bases). Trimming removed 8 bases at V and 13 bases at J, with 27 bases between. The germline CDR1 and CDR2 sequences are SNHLY and FYNNEI. This CDR3 is built from 14 residues. The CDR3 DNA follows: TGTGCCAGCCGGTCGGCGGGGACTTCCTTTCGTTTCTACTTC. Amino acid sequence: CASRSAGTSFRFYF.

This chain connects TRBV2 to TRBJ2-2; D uncertain. V lost 2 bases to trimming and J lost 13 bases, with 14 bases between them. CDR3 length: 13 residues. The germline CDR1 and CDR2 sequences are SNHLY and FYNNEI. CDR3: CASSEYSLLGLFF. Written as DNA, the CDR3 is TGTGCCAGCAGTGAATATAGCCTACTGGGGCTGTTTTTT. Full variable domain (rest looked up from reference TRBV2 and TRBJ2-2): EPEVTQTPSHQVTQMGQEVILRCVPISNHLYFYWYRQILGQKVEFLVSFYNNEISEKSEIFDDQFSVERPDGSNFTLKIRSTKLEDSAMYFCASSEYSLLGLFFGEGSRLTVL.

The V gene is TRBV6-6, the J gene TRBJ2-7, with 12 nucleotides matching TRBD1. This CDR3 contains 15 residues. V was pared by 4 bases and J by 2 bases, with 3 bases of the junction left unmatched. Germline V CDR1 and CDR2: MNHNY, SVGAGI (reference sequence). The CDR3 reads CASSFGDRGPYEQYF. CDR3 coding DNA: TGTGCCAGCAGTTTCGGGGACAGGGGGCCCTACGAGCAGTACTTC.

The chain couples TRBV5-1 to TRBJ2-3; D not certain. This CDR3 spans 13 amino acids. The germline gives CDR1 SGHRS, CDR2 YFSETQ. The germline V and J ends were trimmed by 4 bases and 1 base, with 7 bases remaining between them. CDR3: CASSEAGTDTQYF. The CDR3 nucleotides read TGCGCCAGCAGCGAGGCAGGCACAGATACGCAGTATTTT.

J is TRBJ1-2 and V is TRBV28; D gene unclear. V lost 5 bases to trimming and J lost 1 base, with 2 bases between them. Per germline, CDR1 MDHEN and CDR2 SYDVKM. The length of the CDR3 is 11 residues. CDR3 nucleotide sequence: TGTGCCAGCAGTCTTAACTATGGCTACACCTTC. Translation: CASSLNYGYTF.

The chain joins TRBV19 to TRBJ2-5, with TRBD1 identical over 9 bases. The germline CDR1 and CDR2 sequences are LNHDA and SQIVND (reference sequence). The length of the CDR3 is 15 residues. Unmatched junction bases numbered 5, after V lost 6 bases and J lost 0 bases. CDR3 region: CASRDRGNYQETQYF. CDR3 DNA: TGTGCCAGTAGGGACAGGGGAAATTACCAAGAGACCCAGTACTTC. The variable domain in full, with the rest retrieved from reference TRBV19 and TRBJ2-5, is DGGITQSPKYLFRKEGQNVTLSCEQNLNHDAMYWYRQDPGQGLRLIYYSQIVNDFQKGDIAEGYSVSREKKESFPLTVTSAQKNPTAFYLCASRDRGNYQETQYFGPGTRLLVL.

The V call is TRBV4-2, the J call TRBJ1-2; 8 bases fit TRBD1. The CDR3 sequence is 16 residues long. Germline V lookup: CDR1 LGHNA, CDR2 YNFKEQ. With V trimmed by 1 base and J by 1 base, 5 bases remained unmatched. Written as DNA, the CDR3 is TGTGCCAGCAGCCAAGTCACCGACAGGGGTAACTATGGCTACACCTTC. It encodes CASSQVTDRGNYGYTF.

This sequence joins TRBV27 and TRBJ2-5, with a tentative D call TRBD2 (6 bases). The CDR3 totals 14 residues. The V end lost 6 bases, the J end lost 4 bases, and 15 bases lay between the germline ends. The germline V gene has CDR1 MNHEY and CDR2 SMNVEV (reference sequence). Written as DNA, the CDR3 is TGTGCCAGCAGAAGTGTATTGGGGGGAGAGACCCAGTACTTC. It yields the protein CASRSVLGGETQYF.

As concerns this clone: Other DNA sequences in the sample encode the same CDR3. The genes are TRBV28 and TRBJ1-4; D uncertain. Germline V CDR1 and CDR2: MDHEN, SYDVKM. The CDR3 length is 15 residues. With 4 bases removed from V and 7 bases from J, the gap between germline ends came to 16 bases. The CDR3 coding sequence is TGTGCCAGCAGTTCGCGCCTCCTCCGAAGTGAAAAACTGTTTTTT. Protein sequence: CASSSRLLRSEKLFF.

This clone has just one count. The chain carries TRBV11-2 and TRBJ2-1, with TRBD2 as a possible D gene (5 bases). The CDR3 is 15 residues long. With 3 bases removed from V and 8 bases from J, the gap between germline ends came to 17 bases. Germline V gene lookup returns CDR1 SGHAT and CDR2 FQNNGV. The DNA of the CDR3 is TGTGCCAGCAGCTTTTTGCCCTCTAGCTTCGATGAGCAGTTCTTC. Translation: CASSFLPSSFDEQFF. Using reference TRBV11-2 and TRBJ2-1 for the parts outside the CDR3, the full variable domain is EAGVAQSPRYKIIEKRQSVAFWCNPISGHATLYWYQQILGQGPKLLIQFQNNGVVDDSQLPKDRFSAERLKGVDSTLKIQPAKLEDSAVYLCASSFLPSSFDEQFFGPGTRLTVL.

In this sample, this clone turned up a few times. The CDR3 loop is CASSSTIAGSSYNEQFF. The CDR3 nucleotides are TGCGCCAGCAGCTCCACAATAGCGGGGAGCTCCTACAATGAGCAGTTCTTC. The chain couples TRBV5-1 to TRBJ2-1, with 8 nucleotides matching TRBD2. The CDR3 spans 17 residues. Germline V gives CDR1 SGHRS, CDR2 YFSETQ. V was pared by 3 bases and J by 0 bases, with 8 bases of the junction left unmatched.

The chain has TRBV7-9 and TRBJ2-1; 9 positions match TRBD1. Trimming cost V 0 bases and J 6 bases; bases outside gene matches: 6. The CDR3 sequence is 16 residues long. Germline CDR1 and CDR2: SEHNR and FQNEAQ (reference sequence). This CDR3 reads CASSLASGQGSNEQFF. In nucleotides, the CDR3 is TGTGCCAGCAGCTTAGCGTCGGGACAGGGAAGCAATGAGCAGTTCTTC.

The chain carries TRBV9 and TRBJ1-1, with 8 bases matching TRBD1. Germline V gene lookup returns CDR1 SGDLS and CDR2 YYNGEE. Germline trimming cut 0 bases from V and 1 base from J; bases unmatched to any gene: 2. This CDR3 region has 15 residues. This chain's CDR3 is CASSVDGTGNTEAFF. The CDR3 nucleotides read TGTGCCAGCAGCGTAGATGGGACAGGGAACACTGAAGCTTTCTTT.

This sequence joins TRBV7-3 and TRBJ2-7, with D maybe TRBD1 (6 bases). This CDR3 region has 14 residues. Deletions cut 2 bases from V and 5 bases from J, with 13 bases between. The germline gives CDR1 SGHTA, CDR2 FQGTGA. The CDR3 nucleotides read TGTGCCAGCAGCTTAGAACCAGGGGCGAACGAGCAGTACTTC. Residues: CASSLEPGANEQYF.

The chain links TRBV30 to TRBJ2-2, with a possible D match to TRBD1 (5 bases). Deletions cut 8 bases from V and 4 bases from J, with 20 bases between. This CDR3 has 15 amino acids. Germline V CDR1 and CDR2: GTSNPN, SVGIG (reference sequence). The CDR3 nucleotides are TGTGCCGCAACCAAGACAGCGACGGGCACCGGGGAGCTGTTTTTT. Translating it yields CAATKTATGTGELFF. The entire variable domain, with the rest obtained from reference TRBV30 and TRBJ2-2, is as follows: SQTIHQWPATLVQPVGSPLSLECTVEGTSNPNLYWYRQAAGRGLQLLFYSVGIGQISSEVPQNLSASRPQDRQFILSSKKLLLSDSGFYLCAATKTATGTGELFFGEGSRLTVL.

The CDR3 nucleotides are TGCAGTGCTCATCAGGGGGCTACGGCTTTCTTT. This translates into CSAHQGATAFF. This chain uses TRBV20-1 with TRBJ1-1; 8 bases are a match to TRBD1. This CDR3 spans 11 amino acids. With V trimmed by 5 bases and J by 11 bases, 7 bases remained unmatched. Germline values: CDR1 DFQATT, CDR2 SNEGSKA (reference sequence).